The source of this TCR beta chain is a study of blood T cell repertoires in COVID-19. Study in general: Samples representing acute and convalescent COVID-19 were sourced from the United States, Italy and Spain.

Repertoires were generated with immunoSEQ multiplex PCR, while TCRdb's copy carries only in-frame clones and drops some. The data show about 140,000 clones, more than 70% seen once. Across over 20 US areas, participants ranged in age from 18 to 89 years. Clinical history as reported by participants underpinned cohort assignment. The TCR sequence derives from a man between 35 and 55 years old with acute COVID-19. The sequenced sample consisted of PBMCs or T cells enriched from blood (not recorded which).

DNA for the CDR3: TGTGCCAGTAGTACCGGACAATCCCTCAATCAGCCCCAGCATTTT. This gives the protein CASSTGQSLNQPQHF. This chain connects TRBV19 to TRBJ1-5, with D possibly TRBD1 on 5 matching bases. CDR3 size: 15 residues. Germline V gene data show CDR1 as LNHDA and CDR2 as SQIVND (reference sequence). V was pared by 4 bases and J by 3 bases, with 13 bases between.